The clone carrying this T cell receptor (beta chain) was recorded once. Its antigen is unidentified. Peripheral blood genomic DNA, not sorted cells or RNA, was the template. This CDR3 comprises 24 residues. Germline V gene sequence: CDR1 SGHDN, CDR2 FVKESK. V lost 0 bases to trimming and J lost 0 bases; unmatched junction nucleotides: 21. This entry comes from a study of T cell repertoires in aging, cancer and after chemotherapy. About the study: Pre- and post-chemotherapy samples were paired from glioblastoma patients treated with temozolomide-based therapy. The study, taken as a whole, reports: Rebound thymic output was suggested by rising median generation probability during chemotherapy in each cancer cohort. Immunological memory after chemotherapy cannot be judged from the repertoire data.

Rearranged V-D-J TRB sequences were amplified with a mixed TRB-A/B primer pool. TCRdb re-called the multiplex PCR reads through MiXCR, storing one row per CDR3 protein. The table lists about 2,900 distinct CDR3 sequences, roughly a third of them singletons. The rearrangement links TRBV14 to TRBJ2-3, with 13 bases lining up with TRBD2. This TCR was recovered from a human donor with a solid tumor. Sequencing was carried out using blood. The CDR3 spells CASSQDPNIPGLAGRQSSTDTQYF. The CDR3 nucleotides are TGTGCCAGCAGCCAAGATCCAAATATACCGGGACTAGCGGGGAGACAATCTAGCACAGATACGCAGTATTTT.